This record covers a single T cell receptor beta chain. Antigen: not known. TCRdb called the RT-PCR reads again in MiXCR, with one record for every CDR3 protein. The repertoire holds 630,000 or so distinct CDR3 sequences, with around 16% as singletons. This entry belongs to a study of response to subunit inactivated influenza vaccine. General study points: Each seasonal flu vaccination may recruit only limited new T cells, authors suggested.

The ends were cut back, 2 bases at V and 2 bases at J, with 10 bases in the middle. CDR1 and CDR2 from the germline V gene are SGHAT and FQNNGV. The CDR3 runs 15 residues. J is TRBJ2-1 and V is TRBV11-2; no firm D call. The source material was PBMCs from blood, sampled about 12 days after vaccination. The clonotype was recovered from a man aged 50 to 59 who received an inactivated influenza vaccine. The CDR3 coding sequence is TGTGCCAGCAGCTTACTTCAACCGACCTACAATGAGCAGTTCTTC. As protein: CASSLLQPTYNEQFF.